These 12 T cell receptor beta chains share one sample of origin, sequenced in a study of radiation and T cells in renal cell carcinoma. The time point: blood 2 weeks post-SBRT. Treatment specified: 15 Gy SBRT to primary tumor, nephrectomy 4 weeks later. Assay used: immunoSEQ multiplex PCR; TCRdb lists only in-frame clones, some missing. Altogether about 130,000 clones are present, around 90% being singletons, with the ten largest covering about 5%. The specimen comprised blood, sampled from a patient whose treatment included radiotherapy and nephrectomy. These receptors all stem from an older woman with renal cell carcinoma.

V is TRBV21-1 and J is TRBJ1-4; the table's D gene call, TRBD1, was not cross checked with the DNA. TRBV21-1 is assigned pseudogene status. The CDR3 loop spans 14 amino acids. CDR3 DNA sequence: TGTGCCAGGGACAGGGTCAGGTCTAATGAAAAACTGTTTTTT. Encoded protein: CARDRVRSNEKLFF.

This clone has just one count. V gene TRBV6-1 combines with J gene TRBJ1-5; 7 positions match TRBD1. CDR3 length: 15 amino acids. V lost 8 bases to trimming and J lost 1 base; unmatched junction nucleotides: 8. Germline V gene sequence: CDR1 MNHNS, CDR2 SASEGT. CDR3 loop: CASEGQRFSNQPQHF. The CDR3 bases are TGTGCCAGCGAGGGACAGAGATTCAGCAATCAGCCCCAGCATTTT.

This clone came up once. The chain is built from TRBV6-5 and TRBJ1-5; no clear D gene. The CDR3 loop spans 12 amino acids. V was shortened by 2 bases and J by 6 bases, with 5 bases between the two germline ends. Germline V gene data show CDR1 as MNHEY and CDR2 as SVGAGI. The CDR3 spells CASSYPGQPQHF. The CDR3, as DNA: TGTGCCAGCAGTTACCCCGGTCAGCCCCAGCATTTT.

The chain employs TRBV6-1 and TRBJ2-2, with D perhaps matching TRBD2 (6 bases). The V end lost 6 bases, the J end lost 1 base, and 9 bases lay between the germline ends. In germline, CDR1 is MNHNS, CDR2 SASEGT. The CDR3 totals 14 residues. The CDR3 nucleotides read TGTGCCAGCAGGGGGGACTGGAACACCGGGGAGCTGTTTTTT. Translation gives CASRGDWNTGELFF.

The CDR3: CARRLTGGFYNEQFF. The CDR3 coding sequence is TGTGCCCGGCGACTTACGGGGGGGTTCTACAATGAGCAGTTCTTC. This chain connects TRBV30 to TRBJ2-1; TRBD2 matches at 8 bases. Germline V CDR1 and CDR2: GTSNPN, SVGIG (reference sequence). After removal of 8 bases from V and 3 bases from J, the junction contained 12 bases not matched to a gene. CDR3 length: 15 amino acids.

To note about this clone: This specimen includes other DNA sequences encoding the same CDR3. The CDR3 region is CASSLSSGGTYEQYF. CDR3 DNA: TGTGCCAGCAGTTTATCAAGCGGGGGGACCTACGAGCAGTACTTC. This chain uses TRBV27 with TRBJ2-7, with TRBD2 matching over 9 bases. The CDR3 spans 15 residues. Germline CDR1 reads MNHEY; CDR2 reads SMNVEV (reference sequence). The J segment lost 2 bases and the V segment lost 0 bases, leaving 2 bases of the junction unmatched.

The rearrangement links TRBV5-6 to TRBJ2-1, with D perhaps given as TRBD1 or TRBD2 (5 bases each). There are 14 residues in the CDR3. V was trimmed by 4 bases and J by 4 bases, leaving 12 bases between them. Germline CDR1 reads SGHDT; CDR2 reads YYEEEE. CDR3 loop: CASSAGAGYNEQFF. The CDR3, as DNA: TGTGCCAGCAGCGCCGGGGCAGGGTACAATGAGCAGTTCTTC.

This clone was observed once. The V gene is TRBV7-6, the J gene TRBJ1-3, with D perhaps TRBD1 (6 bases). The CDR3 length is 16 residues. Germline V CDR1 and CDR2: SGHVS, FNYEAQ. Trimming cost V 0 bases and J 2 bases, with 11 bases left between them. CDR3 in DNA: TGTGCCAGCAGCTTAGCGGCGGGGGGCGCTGGAAACACCATATATTTT. Encoded protein: CASSLAAGGAGNTIYF.

The V call is TRBV9, the J call TRBJ2-5; D gene uncertain. V shed 3 bases and J shed 1 base, with 4 bases lying between them. The CDR3 has 12 amino acids. Looked up from germline, CDR1 is SGDLS and CDR2 is YYNGEE. The CDR3 DNA follows: TGTGCCAGCAGCGCCATCCAAGAGACCCAGTACTTC. Amino acid sequence: CASSAIQETQYF.

This chain joins TRBV28 and TRBJ2-1, with D perhaps TRBD2 (6 bases). The germline gives CDR1 MDHEN, CDR2 SYDVKM. The CDR3 consists of 15 residues. Trimming left V 2 bases short and J 4 bases short, with 12 bases between. The CDR3 DNA follows: TGTGCCAGCAGTTTAGGCGGGGTAACGTACAATGAGCAGTTCTTC. Encoded protein: CASSLGGVTYNEQFF.

The V gene is TRBV28, the J gene TRBJ2-2; a possible D gene is TRBD1 (6 bases). The germline gives CDR1 MDHEN, CDR2 SYDVKM. This CDR3 comprises 15 residues. Trimming shortened V by 3 bases and J by 1 base, and 9 bases separated the two germline ends. The CDR3 coding sequence is TGTGCCAGCAGTTTGGAACAGGGGAACACCGGGGAGCTGTTTTTT. Protein sequence: CASSLEQGNTGELFF.

This chain links TRBV28 with TRBJ1-2; possible D gene TRBD1, 6 bases. The length of the CDR3 is 15 residues. CDR1 and CDR2 from the germline V gene are MDHEN and SYDVKM. V was trimmed by 4 bases and J by 5 bases, leaving 17 bases between them. CDR3 DNA sequence: TGTGCCAGCAGTTCAACCCCGGACAGTAGATATGGCTACACCTTC. Protein: CASSSTPDSRYGYTF.